This T cell receptor beta chain was recovered during a study of T cell repertoires in cytomegalovirus infection. There are many counts of this clonotype. Germline values: CDR1 SEHNR, CDR2 FQNEAQ (reference sequence). The CDR3 covers 16 residues. Deletions cut 2 bases from V and 6 bases from J, with 20 bases between. TCRdb passed the reads through MiXCR, listing each CDR3 protein once. In the table there are some 240,000 distinct CDR3 sequences, around 15% of which are singletons. The receptor's source is a human donor in good health (CMV status not recorded). Some clones in this sample may be carry-over from other donors' samples. Sequencing input: CD8+ T cells from PBMCs. The chain carries TRBV7-9 and TRBJ2-7, with D perhaps TRBD1 or TRBD2 (5 bases each). The CDR3 nucleotides are TGTGCCAGCAGCTTATCCGTCGGGGTACAGGCGGCCGAGCAGTACTTC. Encoded protein: CASSLSVGVQAAEQYF. Variable domain in full (rest from reference TRBV7-9 and TRBJ2-7): DTGVSQNPRHKITKRGQNVTFRCDPISEHNRLYWYRQTLGQGPEFLTYFQNEAQLEKSRLLSDRFSAERPKGSFSTLEIQRTEQGDSAMYLCASSLSVGVQAAEQYFGPGTRLTVT.